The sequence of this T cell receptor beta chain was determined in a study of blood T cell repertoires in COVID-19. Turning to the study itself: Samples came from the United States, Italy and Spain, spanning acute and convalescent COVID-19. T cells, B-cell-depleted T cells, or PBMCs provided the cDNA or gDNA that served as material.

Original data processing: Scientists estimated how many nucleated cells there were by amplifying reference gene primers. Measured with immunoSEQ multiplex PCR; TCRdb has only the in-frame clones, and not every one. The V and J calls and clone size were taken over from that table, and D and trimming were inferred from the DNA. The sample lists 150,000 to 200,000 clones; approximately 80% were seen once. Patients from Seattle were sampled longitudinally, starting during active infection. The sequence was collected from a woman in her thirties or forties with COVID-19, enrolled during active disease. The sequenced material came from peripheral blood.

The CDR3 DNA sequence: TGCGCCAGCAGCCGGAGACAGGGAGTGACGATCTATGGCTACACCTTC. Its protein product is CASSRRQGVTIYGYTF. The chain has TRBV4-1 and TRBJ1-2, with 7 bases identical to TRBD1. The germline CDR1 and CDR2 sequences are MGHRA and YSYEKL. The trim removed 4 bases at V and 4 bases at J, leaving 12 bases unmatched. The CDR3 is 16 residues long.